This TCR beta chain was documented in a study of blood T cell repertoires in COVID-19 (dated by TCRdb to the early 2020s). A note on the overall study: Collaborator samples came from the United States, Italy and Spain and covered acute and convalescent phases of COVID-19. The material from the prospective study consisted of cDNA or gDNA derived from T cells, B-cell-depleted T cells, or PBMCs. The dataset comprised deeply sampled blood TCRbeta repertoires from subjects exposed to, actively infected with, or recovered from COVID-19. A freely available public database, intended as a resource for researchers studying the immune response to SARS-CoV-2, is where the repertoires were released. Samples were obtained from the ongoing ImmuneRACE study (first 160 participants) and from about 1,300 subjects provided by 6 global collaborators. Sample metadata almost always included a de-identified subject ID, COVID-19 status, age in years and sex. HLA class I and class II types, where available, came from metadata supplied by the sample provider rather than from assay-based typing.

In the prospective study, participants were roughly 18 to 100 years old, resided in about two dozen geographic areas of the United States, and were enrolled through a virtual design. In the prospective study, cohorts were assigned on the basis of participant-reported clinical history obtained from a screening survey and a study questionnaire. In the prospective study, mobile phlebotomists collected whole blood, serum and a nasopharyngeal or oropharyngeal swab from each participant. Participants in the prospective study had the option to provide additional blood draws and questionnaires over a roughly 2-month period. Prospective study blood samples were shipped either frozen or at room temperature before DNA extraction. The immunoSEQ Assay, a bias-controlled multiplex PCR, was used to amplify TCRbeta CDR3 regions from genomic DNA. The source study handled its data this way. Nucleated cell counts per sample were estimated from amplification of reference gene primers within the assay. Sequence reads were collapsed and filtered to measure the absolute abundance of every unique TCRbeta CDR3 rearrangement. Productive Simpson clonality was computed per sample as the square root of Simpson's diversity index over productive rearrangements. TCRdb stores this immuneACCESS table with in-frame sequences only. Part of the clones is absent; in the studies checked, under half of the shortfall reflects unresolved V genes, and no reason is known for the rest. The D gene and trimming were derived from the DNA, and the V and J assignments and clone size from that table. The table for this sample lists hundreds of thousands of clones; around 81% of them were counted only once. The ten most abundant clones make up less than 8% of the sample.

Summary of the overall study and its limitations: Clinical and demographic metadata were provided uncurated, with the amount varying by source and participant.

This clone was counted a few times. Its antigen is unknown. Base qualities are missing; no much larger clone stands one base away. The sequence was obtained from a woman in her thirties or forties with acute COVID-19. The sequenced sample consisted of PBMCs or T cells enriched from blood (not recorded which).

The DNA is TGTGCCAGCAGCAAAGCCGAGCGGGGGGGCCCCTACGAGCAGTACTTC. The encoded protein is CASSKAERGGPYEQYF. The chain joins TRBV21-1 to TRBJ2-7; no DNA check was done on the table's D call, TRBD2. TRBV21-1 is a pseudogene. The CDR3 measures 16 amino acids from cysteine to phenylalanine. CDR3 DNA is the only sequence kept; it has 48 bases, read in frame from the first base.